The next 28 T cell receptor beta chains were all read from a single sample in a study of blood T cells in healthy people across ages. Through a sample-barcoded 5' primer and a J-beta primer mix, a second PCR was run for roughly 7 to 11 cycles. One entry per CDR3 protein results from TCRdb running MiXCR on the 5' RACE reads. In the table there are roughly 2 million distinct CDR3 sequences, about 50% of which are singletons. Material: blood. All receptors derive from a woman aged 40 to 49 in good health.

This chain uses TRBV24-1 with TRBJ2-1; 10 bases line up with TRBD2. Germline assignment: CDR1 KGHDR and CDR2 SFDVKD. The CDR3 loop spans 17 amino acids. The J segment lost 8 bases and the V segment lost 4 bases, leaving 13 bases of the junction unmatched. CDR3: CATSEGGASGGLYEQFF. CDR3 in DNA: TGTGCCACCAGTGAGGGGGGGGCTAGCGGGGGACTCTATGAGCAGTTCTTC.

This chain uses TRBV6-2 or TRBV6-3 with TRBJ2-7; 9 nucleotides agree with TRBD1. There are 15 residues in the CDR3. V trimming: 6 bases; J trimming: 4 bases; junction bases outside the gene matches: 10. From germline, CDR1 is MNHEY and CDR2 SVGEGT. CDR3 sequence: CASRQDRGSEYEQYF. The CDR3 nucleotides read TGTGCCAGCAGGCAGGACAGGGGAAGCGAGTACGAGCAGTACTTC.

This clonotype was seen many times. The gene calls are TRBV29-1 and TRBJ2-7; D might be TRBD2 (6 bases). V was trimmed by 1 base and J by 0 bases, leaving 10 bases between them. The V gene's germline CDR1 is SQVTM and CDR2 ANQGSEA. The CDR3 spans 14 residues. CDR3 DNA sequence: TGCAGCGTTGAAGGGGGACTCAGCTCCTACGAGCAGTACTTC. Translated: CSVEGGLSSYEQYF.

In its sample, this clonotype was seen a few times. The genes are TRBV7-9 and TRBJ1-4; perhaps TRBD1 as D (5 bases). The germline V gene has CDR1 SEHNR and CDR2 FQNEAQ (reference sequence). The CDR3 contains 14 residues. Trimming cost V 2 bases and J 8 bases, with 12 bases left between them. CDR3 residues: CASSLRGRLEKLFF. CDR3 nucleotides: TGTGCCAGCAGCTTACGGGGACGTTTGGAAAAACTGTTTTTT.

The chain couples TRBV6-6 to TRBJ2-7, with 8 bases lining up with TRBD1. The V gene's germline CDR1 is MNHNY and CDR2 SVGAGI (reference sequence). CDR3 length: 14 amino acids. The V segment lost 9 bases and the J segment 7 bases; nucleotides outside the gene matches: 14. CDR3 sequence (DNA): TGTGCCAGTAGAGAGGAACAGGGGGTTGGGGAGCAGTACTTC. Protein: CASREEQGVGEQYF.

This rearrangement joins TRBV5-6 to TRBJ2-5; TRBD1 matches 8 bases. CDR3 length equals 17 residues. J was trimmed by 1 base and V by 2 bases; bases with no gene match: 10. Germline V gene lookup returns CDR1 SGHDT and CDR2 YYEEEE. In DNA form, the CDR3 reads TGTGCCAGCAGCTTTTTCGACAGGGGCCCTTTCCAAGAGACCCAGTACTTC. It encodes CASSFFDRGPFQETQYF.

This clonotype came up many times. The chain uses TRBV12-3 or TRBV12-4 and TRBJ2-5; maybe TRBD1 (6 bases). V dropped 1 base and J dropped 4 bases, with 13 bases sitting between them. CDR3 length: 15 residues. CDR3 in DNA: TGTGCCAGCAGTTTAGGGGGCAGGGGCGGAGAGACCCAGTACTTC. Amino acid sequence: CASSLGGRGGETQYF.

The CDR3 reads CAVGGPNYEQYF. CDR3 in DNA: TGTGCCGTCGGGGGGCCCAACTACGAGCAGTACTTC. The chain employs TRBV27 and TRBJ2-7; tentatively, D is TRBD2 (7 bases). Trimming pared 11 bases from V and 3 bases from J, leaving 14 bases between. CDR1 and CDR2 (germline): MNHEY, SMNVEV (reference sequence). This CDR3 spans 12 amino acids.

J is TRBJ1-2 and V is TRBV6-5; 7 bases map to TRBD1. V was clipped by 4 bases and J by 6 bases; unmatched bases: 14. The germline V gene has CDR1 MNHEY and CDR2 SVGAGI. This CDR3 is built from 16 residues. CDR3 sequence: CASSWTTGTFGHGYTF. The CDR3 region has the DNA TGTGCCAGCAGTTGGACGACAGGGACGTTCGGGCATGGCTACACCTTC.

V gene TRBV27 combines with J gene TRBJ1-2; the D gene is possibly TRBD1 (5 bases). V lost 8 bases and J lost 2, with 15 bases in between. Looked up from germline, CDR1 is MNHEY and CDR2 is SMNVEV (reference sequence). CDR3 length equals 14 residues. CDR3 sequence reads: CASSEGEWNYGYTF. The CDR3 DNA is TGTGCCAGCTCGGAAGGGGAGTGGAACTATGGCTACACCTTC.

The J gene is TRBJ2-7, the V gene TRBV12-3 or TRBV12-4, with 7 bases aligning to TRBD1. The CDR3 consists of 13 residues. V lost 6 bases to trimming and J lost 5 bases; unmatched junction nucleotides: 7. The CDR3 DNA reads TGTGCCAGCAGCGCGACAGGGCTCAACGAGCAGTACTTC. Translated, it gives CASSATGLNEQYF.

This clonotype was seen more than once but under ten times. The chain carries TRBV20-1 and TRBJ2-3; D gene unclear. Germline CDR1 is DFQATT and CDR2 is SNEGSKA (reference sequence). CDR3 length equals 12 residues. This CDR3 is CSAWGGTDTQYF. CDR3 sequence (DNA): TGCAGCGCCTGGGGTGGCACAGATACGCAGTATTTT.

This clonotype was counted between two and nine times. V usage is TRBV7-2 and J usage is TRBJ2-7, with D tentatively TRBD2 (6 bases). From germline, CDR1 is SGHTA and CDR2 FQGNSA. This CDR3 is built from 15 residues. Trimming took off 3 bases at V and 0 bases at J, with 12 bases between the two ends. The CDR3 spells CASSFRLGSSYEQYF. CDR3 DNA sequence: TGTGCCAGCAGCTTCCGACTAGGGAGCTCCTACGAGCAGTACTTC.

This clonotype was picked up many times. The V and J genes are TRBV28 and TRBJ1-1; D is possibly TRBD1 (6 bases). V shed 5 bases and J shed 0 bases, with 10 bases lying between them. This CDR3 region has 14 residues. Germline assignment: CDR1 MDHEN and CDR2 SYDVKM. The CDR3 sequence is CASSLDRMNTEAFF. The DNA for the CDR3 is TGTGCCAGCAGTCTCGACAGGATGAACACTGAAGCTTTCTTT. The whole variable domain, filled in from reference TRBV28 and TRBJ1-1, reads DVKVTQSSRYLVKRTGEKVFLECVQDMDHENMFWYRQDPGLGLRLIYFSYDVKMKEKGDIPEGYSVSREKKERFSLILESASTNQTSMYLCASSLDRMNTEAFFGQGTRLTVV.

This clonotype appeared a few times. As DNA, the CDR3 is TGTGCCAGCAGCGCGGGCCTTGGGGACGAGCAGTACTTC. Translated: CASSAGLGDEQYF. V is TRBV9 and J is TRBJ2-4; D gene uncertain. The J call may be faulty, since TRBJ2-7 better matches the DNA end. The CDR3 extends over 13 amino acids. From germline, CDR1 is SGDLS and CDR2 YYNGEE.

The rearrangement uses TRBV29-1 and TRBJ2-5, with D perhaps matching TRBD2 (5 bases). Germline V gene lookup returns CDR1 SQVTM and CDR2 ANQGSEA. This CDR3 is built from 13 residues. V dropped 1 base and J dropped 4 bases, with 10 bases sitting between them. This CDR3 reads CSVEVGGGETQYF. In DNA form, the CDR3 reads TGCAGCGTTGAAGTGGGCGGAGGAGAGACCCAGTACTTC.

This clonotype came up many times. The genes are TRBV4-3 and TRBJ2-3; D is uncertain. This CDR3 comprises 12 residues. Germline assignment: CDR1 LGHNA and CDR2 YSLEER. The V and J ends lost 1 base and 5 bases respectively, with 4 bases between them. The CDR3 is CASSQGVDTQYF. In nucleotides, the CDR3 is TGCGCCAGCAGCCAAGGAGTAGATACGCAGTATTTT.

The genes are TRBV4-3 and TRBJ2-3; 9 positions match TRBD2. V gave up 0 bases and J gave up 5 bases; unmatched junction bases: 9. The germline V gene encodes CDR1 LGHNA and CDR2 YSLEER. CDR3 length: 17 residues. The CDR3 DNA reads TGCGCCAGCAGCCAAGATTTCGCGGGGGGGCCCCAAGATACGCAGTATTTT. Its translation is CASSQDFAGGPQDTQYF.

The chain is built from TRBV28 and TRBJ1-5, with TRBD1 as a possible D gene (5 bases). The CDR3 sequence is 16 residues long. Germline CDR1 reads MDHEN; CDR2 reads SYDVKM. Trimming left V 7 bases short and J 4 bases short, with 20 bases between. The CDR3 nucleotides are TGTGCCAGCACCCAAGGGGTACAGCGAAAAAATCAGCCCCAGCATTTT. It specifies CASTQGVQRKNQPQHF.

The J gene is TRBJ2-1, the V gene TRBV20-1; 11 bases are shared with TRBD2. Germline CDR1 is DFQATT and CDR2 is SNEGSKA (reference sequence). The CDR3 contains 17 residues. Unmatched junction bases numbered 12, after V lost 5 bases and J lost 3 bases. The chain's CDR3 is CSARPPGLAVFYNEQFF. As DNA, the CDR3 is TGCAGTGCTCGTCCCCCGGGACTAGCGGTTTTCTACAATGAGCAGTTCTTC.

The chain joins TRBV20-1 to TRBJ1-2; D may be TRBD1 (6 bases). The germline CDR1 and CDR2 sequences are DFQATT and SNEGSKA (reference sequence). V was shortened by 4 bases and J by 1 base, with 16 bases between the two germline ends. There are 15 residues in the CDR3. DNA of the CDR3: TGCAGTGCTATAGTACAGGGAGGGATTAACTATGGCTACACCTTC. Translated: CSAIVQGGINYGYTF.

J is TRBJ2-1 and V is TRBV9, with 9 positions matching TRBD2. Looked up from germline, CDR1 is SGDLS and CDR2 is YYNGEE. The J segment lost 6 bases and the V segment lost 0 bases, leaving 13 bases of the junction unmatched. This CDR3 comprises 18 residues. The CDR3 loop reads CASSVGVRGRGVSNEQFF. In DNA, the CDR3 is TGTGCCAGCAGCGTAGGCGTGCGCGGGAGGGGGGTAAGCAATGAGCAGTTCTTC. The complete variable domain, with remaining parts taken from reference TRBV9 and TRBJ2-1, reads DSGVTQTPKHLITATGQRVTLRCSPRSGDLSVYWYQQSLDQGLQFLIQYYNGEERAKGNILERFSAQQFPDLHSELNLSSLELGDSALYFCASSVGVRGRGVSNEQFFGPGTRLTVL.

This rearrangement joins TRBV4-2 to TRBJ1-5, with D unclear. The germline CDR1 and CDR2 sequences are LGHNA and YNFKEQ. Deletions cut 0 bases from V and 7 bases from J, with 13 bases between. The CDR3 is made up of 15 amino acids. The CDR3 coding sequence is TGTGCCAGCAGCCAAGAAAGAGACGCAAGGCAGCCCCAGCATTTT. It encodes CASSQERDARQPQHF.

This chain joins TRBV20-1 and TRBJ2-7; maybe TRBD1 (5 bases). The V gene lost 4 bases and the J gene lost 1 base, with 11 bases spanning the gap. The CDR3 runs 13 residues. Germline CDR1 DFQATT, CDR2 SNEGSKA (reference sequence). In DNA form, the CDR3 reads TGCAGTGCTAAGTCAGGGTTTTCCTACGAGCAGTACTTC. Translation: CSAKSGFSYEQYF.

The V gene is TRBV20-1, the J gene TRBJ2-3; TRBD2 matches 11 bases. V was pared by 3 bases and J by 6 bases, with 11 bases of the junction left unmatched. There are 16 residues in the CDR3. Germline V lookup: CDR1 DFQATT, CDR2 SNEGSKA (reference sequence). CDR3 protein: CSASFPASGGKDTQYF. CDR3 DNA sequence: TGCAGTGCTAGTTTTCCGGCTAGCGGGGGGAAGGATACGCAGTATTTT.

V is TRBV7-9 and J is TRBJ1-2; D remains ambiguous. This CDR3 is built from 11 residues. Germline V lookup: CDR1 SEHNR, CDR2 FQNEAQ (reference sequence). V shed 7 bases and J shed 7 bases, with 10 bases lying between them. CDR3 DNA: TGTGCCAGCATCTATATGGGTGGCTACACCTTC. It translates to CASIYMGGYTF.

This clonotype appeared many times. The chain employs TRBV7-2 and TRBJ2-3; no clear D gene. V was pared by 3 bases and J by 4 bases, with 8 bases between. CDR1 is SGHTA and CDR2 is FQGNSA in the germline V gene. The CDR3 consists of 13 residues. The DNA of the CDR3 is TGTGCCAGCAGCTTGGCTCCCCCAGATACGCAGTATTTT. As protein: CASSLAPPDTQYF.

This clonotype was picked up a small number of times. The junction and the germline gene differ at one end; a read error may be behind it. V and J are TRBV28 and TRBJ2-5; 7 bases line up with TRBD2. The CDR3 runs 14 residues. Germline V gene data show CDR1 as MDHEN and CDR2 as SYDVKM. The DNA for the CDR3 is TGTGTCAGCAGTTCCGGGGGGAACCAAGAGACCCAGTACTTC. Translated, it gives CVSSSGGNQETQYF.